The clone carrying this T cell receptor beta chain has a handful of counts. This CDR3 is built from 14 residues. Germline CDR1 reads LNHDA; CDR2 reads SQIVND (reference sequence). Trimming cost V 0 bases and J 7 bases, with 10 bases left between them. This entry belongs to a study of blood T cell repertoires in COVID-19. Generated by immunoSEQ multiplex PCR, the TCRdb table keeps only in-frame clones and is missing some. This table holds about 310,000 clones, 90% found once. Sample: peripheral blood. The receptor's source is a woman between 40 and 50 years old with COVID-19, enrolled during active disease. This rearrangement joins TRBV19 to TRBJ1-5; D not resolved. In DNA form, the CDR3 reads TGTGCCAGTAGTATAGAAAAATCAGTCCAGCCCCAGCATTTT. It encodes CASSIEKSVQPQHF.